This is a list of T cell receptor beta chains from one sample in a study of human T cells and chemical hapten exposure. From the RACE reads, TCRdb called clonotypes with MiXCR, one entry per CDR3 protein. The sample records about 81,000 distinct CDR3 sequences, around 7% being singletons. Source: whole blood, taken in connection with sensitization to the hapten diphenylcyclopropenone (DPC). Source of these receptors: a woman between 25 and 40 years old with alopecia areata. Some clones in this sample may be carry-over from other donors' samples. The CDR3 runs from the conserved cysteine through the conserved F or W. A D gene is named only where the DNA matches it firmly. Size values are once, few and many counts, or a class for expanded clones, and some rows have none.

abundance,j_gene,d_gene,v_gene,CDR3nt,CDR3aa
many,TRBJ1-4,-,TRBV18,TGTGCCAGCTCACCACGAAGCGTAAATGAAAAACTGTTTTTT,CASSPRSVNEKLFF
-,TRBJ2-2,-,TRBV6-5,TGTGCCAGCTCCAGAGGCACCGAGTCCACGAACACCGGGGAGCTGTTTTTT,CASSRGTESTNTGELFF
many,TRBJ1-1,TRBD1,TRBV6-2/TRBV6-3,TGTGCCAGCAGTTACGACAGGGGGGGTAGCCCCAGTGGGACTGAAGCTTTCTTT,CASSYDRGGSPSGTEAFF
many,TRBJ2-3,TRBD1,TRBV6-6,TGTGCCAGCAGAGGGACAGGGGGCAACACAGATACGCAGTATTTT,CASRGTGGNTDTQYF
many,TRBJ2-3,-,TRBV7-2,TGTGCCACCAGCGCGGGGGCCAGCACAGATACGCAGTATTTT,CATSAGASTDTQYF
many,TRBJ2-1,-,TRBV5-5,TGTGCCAGCAGCTTAGGTCTCTCTAGCTACAATGAGCAGTTCTTC,CASSLGLSSYNEQFF
-,TRBJ1-4,TRBD1,TRBV7-9,TGTGCCAGCAGCGCGGGACAGTGTAATGAAAAACTGTTTTTT,CASSAGQCNEKLFF
many,TRBJ1-2,-,TRBV6-5,TGTGCCAGCAGCCGAGGGGGGGCCTATGGCTACACCTTC,CASSRGGAYGYTF
many,TRBJ1-5,TRBD1,TRBV3-1,TGTGCCAGCAGCGCTGGACAGGGGGCACCTCAGCCCCAGCATTTT,CASSAGQGAPQPQHF
few,TRBJ1-3,-,TRBV6-6,TGTGCCAGTTCTAATGGGGCTGGAAACACCATATATTTT,CASSNGAGNTIYF
many,TRBJ1-1,TRBD1,TRBV12-3/TRBV12-4,TGTGCCAGCCCCCCGGGACAGCAACTGAACACTGAAGCTTTCTTT,CASPPGQQLNTEAFF
many,TRBJ1-6,-,TRBV27,TGTGCCAGCAGTCTCCGGACTTCCGTTCTTTATAATTCACCCCTCCACTTT,CASSLRTSVLYNSPLHF
many,TRBJ1-4,-,TRBV7-2,TGTGCCAGCAGCTCGTTCTCGGGGGTGATCGGAAAACTGTTTTTT,CASSSFSGVIGKLFF
many,TRBJ2-1,-,TRBV11-3,TGTGCCAGCAGCTTTAATCGGAACCTGATGTGGAATGAGCAGTTCTTC,CASSFNRNLMWNEQFF
many,TRBJ2-5,TRBD2,TRBV5-1,TGCGCCAGCAGCTTGCTCTCTAGCGGCGAAGAGACCCAGTACTTC,CASSLLSSGEETQYF
few,TRBJ2-1,-,TRBV6-2/TRBV6-3,TGTGCCAGCAGCCTAGGGGGTTTCCTTGGAGAGCAGTTCTTC,CASSLGGFLGEQFF
-,TRBJ1-6,-,TRBV7-9,TGTGCCAGCAGCTCAGACAGCCACCTTCCACCCCTCCACTTT,CASSSDSHLPPLHF
many,TRBJ2-1,-,TRBV20-1,TGCAGTGCCCTACAGGGACACAATGAGCAGTTCTTC,CSALQGHNEQFF
few,TRBJ2-3,-,TRBV7-8,TGTGCCAGCAGCTTAGCTACAGGGAGCACAGATACGCAGTATTTT,CASSLATGSTDTQYF
many,TRBJ2-5,-,TRBV12-3/TRBV12-4,TGTGCCAGCAGTCCGAGCCGAGGTAGACAGCGCCAAGAGACCCAGTACTTC,CASSPSRGRQRQETQYF
-,TRBJ1-5,-,TRBV6-1,TGTGCCAGCAGTGAAGCGGACAGAAAAAATCAGCCCCAGCATTTT,CASSEADRKNQPQHF
-,TRBJ2-3,TRBD2,TRBV4-2,TGTGCCAGCGAAAGAGTAGCGGGGGGGCCGAGCACAGATACGCAGTATTTT,CASERVAGGPSTDTQYF
many,TRBJ1-2,TRBD1,TRBV5-1,TGCGCCAGCAGCACAACCGGGACAGGGGGCATCTGGTCTGGCTACACCTTC,CASSTTGTGGIWSGYTF
few,TRBJ1-1,-,TRBV20-1,TGCAGTGCTAGAGATCGCTCTGGACTTGAAGCTTTCTTT,CSARDRSGLEAFF
many,TRBJ2-3,-,TRBV29-1,TGCAGCGGGGACTGGGCGGTCACAGATACGCAGTATTTT,CSGDWAVTDTQYF
many,TRBJ2-5,-,TRBV5-1,TGCGCCAGCAGTACCGGTGCGGGGAGAGGGACCCAGTACTTC,CASSTGAGRGTQYF
many,TRBJ2-7,-,TRBV3-1,TGTGCCAGCAGCCAAGCCGGTTTCCGGGACGGGGAGCAGTACTTC,CASSQAGFRDGEQYF
many,TRBJ2-7,TRBD1,TRBV10-3,TGTGCCATCAGTGATAGCAAGGGGGCGTTCTACGAGCAGTACTTC,CAISDSKGAFYEQYF
-,TRBJ1-5,TRBD1,TRBV3-1,TGTGCCAGCAGCCCCGGGACAGAGTCGTATCAGCCCCAGCATTTT,CASSPGTESYQPQHF
-,TRBJ1-3,-,TRBV20-1,TGCAGTACATTACCCACTTTGCACTCTGGAAACACCATATATTTT,CSTLPTLHSGNTIYF
many,TRBJ1-2,-,TRBV12-3/TRBV12-4,TGTGCCAGCAGTTTTAGGCAGCAAGCTAACTATGGCTACACCTTC,CASSFRQQANYGYTF
many,TRBJ2-1,-,TRBV3-1,TGTGCCAGCAGCCAAGGTCCTAGTCCGTTCTTC,CASSQGPSPFF
-,TRBJ2-2,-,TRBV12-3/TRBV12-4,TGTGCCAGCGGTACGGTGACGGCAGGAACCGGGGAGCTGTTTTTT,CASGTVTAGTGELFF
-,TRBJ2-1,-,TRBV20-1,TGCAGTGCTAGCCCCTTTGGTGGGGGGGCCCGGTATGAGCAGTTCTTC,CSASPFGGGARYEQFF
-,TRBJ1-5,TRBD1,TRBV19,TGTGCCTCATCCGAAACCCAGGGGGTTAATCAGCCCCAGCATTTT,CASSETQGVNQPQHF
many,TRBJ2-3,TRBD2,TRBV6-4,TGTGCCAGCAGTGAACTAGCGGGACGAACAGATACGCAGTATTTT,CASSELAGRTDTQYF
-,TRBJ2-5,-,TRBV12-3/TRBV12-4,TGTGCCAGCAGCCAGACTGGTATGGCCCAGTACTTC,CASSQTGMAQYF
few,TRBJ2-6,-,TRBV2,TGTGCCAGCAGGGGCTCTGGGGCCAACGTCCTGACTTTC,CASRGSGANVLTF
many,TRBJ2-1,-,TRBV6-1,TGTGCCAGCTTCTGGGGGGAGCAGTTCTTC,CASFWGEQFF
-,TRBJ2-6,-,TRBV7-2,TGTGCCAGCACTTACCGGGGCTCCGGCTCTGGGGCCAACGTCCTGACTTTC,CASTYRGSGSGANVLTF
few,TRBJ2-3,TRBD2,TRBV11-2,TGTGCCAGCAGCTCGCTAGCGGGGGGCAGAGATACGCAGTATTTT,CASSSLAGGRDTQYF
many,TRBJ2-5,-,TRBV7-2,TGTGCCAGCAGCAACAGTGCCCCAGAGACCCAGTACTTC,CASSNSAPETQYF
many,TRBJ2-5,-,TRBV27,TGTGCCAGCAGTTTAGGGCAGACCCAGTACTTC,CASSLGQTQYF
many,TRBJ2-6,-,TRBV12-3/TRBV12-4,TGTGCCAGCAGTTGGCGGGGAGCAGGGGCCAACGTCCTGACTTTC,CASSWRGAGANVLTF
many,TRBJ2-1,-,TRBV12-3/TRBV12-4,TGTGCCAGCACTCTCCGTTTGAAGCCCAACAATGAGCAGTTCTTC,CASTLRLKPNNEQFF
many,TRBJ2-3,-,TRBV12-3/TRBV12-4,TGTGCCAGCAGTACACCCACATGGTGGCTCGCAGATACGCAGTATTTT,CASSTPTWWLADTQYF
many,TRBJ2-7,TRBD1,TRBV6-2/TRBV6-3,TGTGCCAGCACCGGGACAGGAGGGATCGAGCAGTACTTC,CASTGTGGIEQYF
many,TRBJ2-5,TRBD2,TRBV20-1,TGCAGTGCTAGAGACCGGACGGGTAGTAGCGGGGGGGCCGTGGAGACCCAGTACTTC,CSARDRTGSSGGAVETQYF
many,TRBJ2-7,-,TRBV14,TGTGCCAGCAGCCTTCAGCCCACAAACGAGCAGTACTTC,CASSLQPTNEQYF
many,TRBJ1-2,TRBD1,TRBV29-1,TGCAGCGTTGTACAGGGGAACTATGGCTACACCTTC,CSVVQGNYGYTF
few,TRBJ2-3,TRBD2,TRBV11-2,TGTGCCAGCAGCCCGGGACTAGCGGAGCCCACAGATACGCAGTATTTT,CASSPGLAEPTDTQYF
-,TRBJ1-1,-,TRBV6-5,TGTGCCAGCAGGGGGATGGAAGCGAACACTGAAGCTTTCTTT,CASRGMEANTEAFF
-,TRBJ2-6,-,TRBV28,TGTGCCAGCAGTTTACGGGTTTCAGGGGCCAACGTCCTGACTTTC,CASSLRVSGANVLTF
-,TRBJ1-5,-,TRBV14,TGTGCCAGCAGCCAACCCGACAGTCCACACCAGCCCCAGCATTTT,CASSQPDSPHQPQHF
few,TRBJ1-5,TRBD1,TRBV12-3/TRBV12-4,TGTGCCAGCAGTTTTAACGAGCCCCTCGGGACAGGGTGGGGCAATCAGCCCCAGCATTTT,CASSFNEPLGTGWGNQPQHF
few,TRBJ2-2,-,TRBV6-5,TGTGCCAGCAGTCTATTAGGGGTGTCGAAGTCCGGGGAGCTGTTTTTT,CASSLLGVSKSGELFF
many,TRBJ2-3,TRBD2,TRBV6-4,TGTGCCAGCAGCGGGGGGGCCGAAGATACGCAGTATTTT,CASSGGAEDTQYF
many,TRBJ1-2,-,TRBV27,TGTGCCAGCACCTCAGCCAGCAGCTATGGCTACACCTTC,CASTSASSYGYTF
-,TRBJ1-5,-,TRBV6-1,TGTGCCAGCAACAATCGGGGAAATCAGCCCCAGAATTTT,CASNNRGNQPQNF